In its sample, the clone carrying this T cell receptor (beta chain) was seen many times. Antigen specificity is unknown. These data originate in a study of early T cells in non-severe SARS-CoV-2 infection. Overall study context: From unsorted whole blood, bulk RNA was sequenced, and the chains remained unpaired. Findings and caveats of the study: Matching against VDJdb likely underestimated virus-specific expansions, favoring anti-spike CD8.

The protocol attached unique molecular identifiers to individual cDNA molecules. Each CDR3 protein gets one entry after TCRdb re-called the 5' RACE reads with MiXCR. The sample records 40,000 to 55,000 distinct CDR3 sequences, over 10% being singletons. Trimming removed 0 bases from V and 2 bases from J, with 8 bases in between. CDR1 SGHRS and CDR2 YFSETQ come from the germline V gene. CDR3 length: 15 residues. The receptor comes from an adult who was a healthcare worker with PCR-confirmed SARS-CoV-2 infection or an uninfected control (not recorded which). The J gene is TRBJ2-2, the V gene TRBV5-1; D is uncertain. The sample was whole blood. CDR3 bases: TGCGCCAGCAGCTTGGTAGTCTATAACACCGGGGAGCTGTTTTTT. As protein: CASSLVVYNTGELFF.